Given below is one T cell receptor (beta chain) in context. Being one base from a much bigger clone, this may be a read error. The sample originates from a study of tumor and adjacent non-tumor tissue in lung cancer. Overall study: The cohort had about a dozen adenocarcinoma, 2 squamous cell and 1 small cell patients. On average, productive TCRbeta reads reached about 4.17 million per sample.

Germline CDR1 is SQVTM and CDR2 is ANQGSEA. This CDR3 region has 15 residues. The library came from three nested PCR rounds adapted from ARM-PCR protocols. MiXCR was run by TCRdb on the multiplex PCR reads, yielding one entry per CDR3 protein. This table has 68,000 or so distinct CDR3 sequences, approximately 63% appearing once. No cell sorting was done before RNA was extracted from the tissue. The V call is TRBV29-1, the J call TRBJ2-1; the match to TRBD1 covers 11 bases. The clonotype comes from a man aged 50-60 years with non-small cell lung cancer. The sequenced sample consisted of lung tumor tissue. This chain's CDR3 is CIVLLGDRGGLVQFF. CDR3 nucleotides: TGCATCGTGCTTCTCGGGGACAGGGGGGGGTTGGTGCAGTTCTTC.